Detailed here is one TCR beta chain. What it recognizes is unknown. This sample was included in a study of cytomegalovirus exposure and HLA in healthy donors. As for the study in general: Sequencing of 150 million to 200 million T cells in an earlier analysis found under 120 million unique TCR beta sequences. Whole-study results and caveats: As a later analysis revealed, most CMV-associated TCR beta chains appeared HLA-restricted. It was reported that TCR beta sequences correctly inferred the HLA-A and HLA-B alleles for most subjects. Presence/absence analyses took donor sequencing depth as roughly uniform.

CDR3 length: 12 residues. Germline V gene lookup returns CDR1 MNHEY and CDR2 SMNVEV (reference sequence). V dropped 7 bases and J dropped 4 bases, with 7 bases sitting between them. It was with 60 Vbeta and 13 Jbeta primers that the PCR ran. Profiling relied on immunoSEQ multiplex PCR, and the TCRdb table lists in-frame clones only, not all of them. The table includes roughly 120,000 clones, about 74% detected once. Sequenced: PBMCs. The source of this sequence is a woman aged 45-65 years in good health and CMV-seropositive. The chain has TRBV27 and TRBJ1-4; no clear D. CDR3 in amino acids: CASKMSNEKLFF. CDR3 nucleotide sequence: TGTGCCAGCAAAATGAGTAATGAAAAACTGTTTTTT.